A single sample gave rise to the 10 T cell receptor beta chains below, sequenced in a study of molecular identifiers for immune sequencing clone quantification. One entry per CDR3 protein results from TCRdb running MiXCR on the PCR reads. The table shows about 510,000 distinct CDR3 sequences, with 20% to 25% occurring only once. The sample consisted of naive CD8+ T cells from blood, with Jurkat cell RNA spiked in. Stated subset: FACS-sorted CD8+CD4-CCR7+CD45RA+ naive T cells. The receptors were gathered from a human donor in good health. Some libraries in this study had Jurkat cell RNA spiked in.

This clonotype was observed many times. V gene TRBV5-6 combines with J gene TRBJ1-1; 8 bases fit TRBD1. CDR1 and CDR2 from the germline V gene are SGHDT and YYEEEE. J was trimmed by 3 bases and V by 4 bases; bases with no gene match: 14. There are 17 residues in the CDR3. CDR3 sequence (DNA): TGTGCCAGCAGCCAACGCCAGGGACAGGTTTTGCACACTGAAGCTTTCTTT. Its translation is CASSQRQGQVLHTEAFF. Drawing the rest from reference TRBV5-6 and TRBJ1-1, the complete variable domain is DAGVTQSPTHLIKTRGQQVTLRCSPKSGHDTVSWYQQALGQGPQFIFQYYEEEERQRGNFPDRFSGHQFPNYSSELNVNALLLGDSALYLCASSQRQGQVLHTEAFFGQGTRLTVV.

This clonotype was observed a few times. CDR3 in DNA: TGTGCCATCAGTCCGGGGGGGACGGTGAACACTGAAGCTTTCTTT. Protein sequence: CAISPGGTVNTEAFF. The chain couples TRBV10-3 to TRBJ1-1; TRBD1 might be the D (5 bases). CDR1 is ENHRY, CDR2 SYGVKD, per germline. The CDR3 has 15 amino acids. The V and J ends lost 5 bases and 0 bases respectively, with 13 bases between them.

A word on this clonotype: This may come from a read error, since a much larger clone is one base off. This chain uses TRBV7-2 with TRBJ2-7, with D hard to call. The CDR3 loop spans 13 amino acids. Germline CDR1 reads SGHTA; CDR2 reads FQGNSA. The CDR3 nucleotides are TGTGCCAGCGGCTTCGCAGGAACCTACGAGCAGTACTTC. It yields the protein CASGFAGTYEQYF.

This clonotype was counted ten times or more. This chain uses TRBV4-3 with TRBJ2-3; 9 nucleotides align to TRBD1. The CDR3 is 17 residues long. Per the germline V gene, CDR1 is LGHNA and CDR2 is YSLEER. J gave up 4 bases and V 0 bases, and 8 bases lay outside the gene matches. The CDR3 bases are TGCGCCAGCAGCCAAGACCGCACAGGGGGCGCCTCAGATACGCAGTATTTT. It codes for CASSQDRTGGASDTQYF.

Worth noting for this clonotype: A much larger clone differs by one base, so this may be a read error. The V call is TRBV28, the J call TRBJ2-5; D uncertain. There are 13 residues in the CDR3. Germline CDR1 is MDHEN and CDR2 is SYDVKM. CDR3 region: CAGSFVGEETQYF. Here the CDR3 DNA reads TGTGCCGGCAGTTTTGTAGGCGAAGAGACCCAGTACTTC. The full variable domain, completed using reference TRBV28 and TRBJ2-5, is DVKVTQSSRYLVKRTGEKVFLECVQDMDHENMFWYRQDPGLGLRLIYFSYDVKMKEKGDIPEGYSVSREKKERFSLILESASTNQTSMYLCAGSFVGEETQYFGPGTRLLVL.

The chain recombines TRBV4-1 with TRBJ1-1; D may be TRBD1 (6 bases). V gave up 4 bases and J gave up 3 bases, with 12 bases separating them. Germline loops: CDR1 MGHRA, CDR2 YSYEKL. This CDR3 is 14 amino acids long. Here the CDR3 reads CASSRDRTDTEAFF. CDR3 sequence (DNA): TGCGCCAGCAGCCGAGATCGGACAGACACTGAAGCTTTCTTT.

This clonotype was detected ten times or more. This rearrangement joins TRBV25-1 to TRBJ2-6; 8 nucleotides agree with TRBD1. CDR3 length: 21 amino acids. After removal of 4 bases from V and 1 base from J, the junction contained 18 bases not matched to a gene. Germline V gives CDR1 MGHDK, CDR2 SYGVNS. CDR3 DNA sequence: TGTGCCAGCAGTGGCTATGGGGGACAGGTCAACCATTTATCTGGGGCCAACGTCCTGACTTTC. Its protein is CASSGYGGQVNHLSGANVLTF.

The sample holds many counts of this clonotype. The genes are TRBV20-1 and TRBJ2-7; D call uncertain. Per the germline V gene, CDR1 is DFQATT and CDR2 is SNEGSKA (reference sequence). V lost 0 bases and J 6 bases, leaving 6 bases between the germline ends. CDR3 length: 11 residues. In DNA, the CDR3 is TGCAGTGCTAGAGAAGGGCGCGAGCAGTACTTC. It is translated as CSAREGREQYF.

The rearrangement uses TRBV19 and TRBJ2-1; TRBD1 aligns across 8 bases. The CDR3 spans 11 residues. The germline V gene encodes CDR1 LNHDA and CDR2 SQIVND (reference sequence). J lost 12 bases, V lost 4 bases, and 2 bases had no gene match. The CDR3 coding sequence is TGTGCCAGTAGTAAAGGACAGGGGCAGTTCTTC. As protein: CASSKGQGQFF.

This clonotype was seen only a few times. The V gene is TRBV7-9, the J gene TRBJ1-4; unclear D gene. The V end was cut by 8 bases, the J end by 3 bases, with 10 bases between. Germline-derived CDR1 and CDR2 are SEHNR and FQNEAQ (reference sequence). This CDR3 is built from 13 residues. CDR3 amino acids: CASRPPANEKLFF. CDR3 bases: TGTGCCAGCCGCCCGCCAGCTAATGAAAAACTGTTTTTT.